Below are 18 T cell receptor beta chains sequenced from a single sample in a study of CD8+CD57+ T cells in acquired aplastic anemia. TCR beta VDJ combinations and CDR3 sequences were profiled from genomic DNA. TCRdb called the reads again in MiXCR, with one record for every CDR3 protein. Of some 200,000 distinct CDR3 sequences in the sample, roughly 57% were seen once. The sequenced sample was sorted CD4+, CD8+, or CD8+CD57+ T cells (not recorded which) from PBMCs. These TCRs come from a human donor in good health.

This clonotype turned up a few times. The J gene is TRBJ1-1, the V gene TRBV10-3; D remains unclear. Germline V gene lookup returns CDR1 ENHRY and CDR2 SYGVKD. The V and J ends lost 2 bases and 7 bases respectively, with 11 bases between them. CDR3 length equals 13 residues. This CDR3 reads CAISEPERSEAFF. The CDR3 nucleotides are TGTGCCATCAGTGAGCCTGAGAGGAGTGAAGCTTTCTTT.

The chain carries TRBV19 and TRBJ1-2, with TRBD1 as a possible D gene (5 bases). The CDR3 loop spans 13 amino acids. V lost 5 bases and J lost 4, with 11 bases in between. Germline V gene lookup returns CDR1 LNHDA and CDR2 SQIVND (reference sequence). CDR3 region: CASSPRDFYGYTF. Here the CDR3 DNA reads TGTGCCAGTAGTCCCCGGGACTTCTATGGCTACACCTTC. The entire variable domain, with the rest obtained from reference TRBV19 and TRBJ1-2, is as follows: DGGITQSPKYLFRKEGQNVTLSCEQNLNHDAMYWYRQDPGQGLRLIYYSQIVNDFQKGDIAEGYSVSREKKESFPLTVTSAQKNPTAFYLCASSPRDFYGYTFGSGTRLTVV.

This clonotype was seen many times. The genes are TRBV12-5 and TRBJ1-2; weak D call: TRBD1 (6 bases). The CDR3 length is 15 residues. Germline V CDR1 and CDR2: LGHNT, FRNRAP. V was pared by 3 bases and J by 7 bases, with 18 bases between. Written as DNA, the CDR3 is TGTGCTAGTGGTTTTCCATTGGCGGGGGCGGTTGGCTACACCTTC. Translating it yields CASGFPLAGAVGYTF.

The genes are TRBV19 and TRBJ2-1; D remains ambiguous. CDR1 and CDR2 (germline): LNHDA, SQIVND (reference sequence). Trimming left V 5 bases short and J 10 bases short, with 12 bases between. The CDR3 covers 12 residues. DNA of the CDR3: TGTGCCAGTAGTTTCCGTGGTTACGAGCAGTTCTTC. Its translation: CASSFRGYEQFF.

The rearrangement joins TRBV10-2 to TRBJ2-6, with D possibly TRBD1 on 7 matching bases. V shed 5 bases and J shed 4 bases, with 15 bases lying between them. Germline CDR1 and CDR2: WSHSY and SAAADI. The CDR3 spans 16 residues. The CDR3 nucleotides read TGCGCCAGCAGTCGGGGCAGGGGGGCCGGGGCCAACGTCCTGACTTTC. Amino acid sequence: CASSRGRGAGANVLTF.

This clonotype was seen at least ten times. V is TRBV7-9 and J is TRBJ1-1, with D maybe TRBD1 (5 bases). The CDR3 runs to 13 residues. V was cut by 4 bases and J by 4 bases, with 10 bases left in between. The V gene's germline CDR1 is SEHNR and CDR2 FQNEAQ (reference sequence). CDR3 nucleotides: TGTGCCAGCAGCTCCAGGGTTAGCACTGAAGCTTTCTTT. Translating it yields CASSSRVSTEAFF.

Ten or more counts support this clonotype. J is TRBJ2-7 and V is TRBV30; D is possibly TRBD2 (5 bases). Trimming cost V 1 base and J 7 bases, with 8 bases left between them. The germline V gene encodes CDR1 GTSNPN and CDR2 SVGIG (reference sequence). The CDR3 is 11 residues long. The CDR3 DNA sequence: TGTGCCTGGAGTGGGACTTCTGAGCAGTACTTC. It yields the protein CAWSGTSEQYF.

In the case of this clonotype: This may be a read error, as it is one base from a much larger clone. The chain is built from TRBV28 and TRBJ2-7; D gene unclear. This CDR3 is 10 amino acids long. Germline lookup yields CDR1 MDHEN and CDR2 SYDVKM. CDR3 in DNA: TGTGCCAGCAGACTCTACGAGCGGTACTTC. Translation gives CASRLYERYF.

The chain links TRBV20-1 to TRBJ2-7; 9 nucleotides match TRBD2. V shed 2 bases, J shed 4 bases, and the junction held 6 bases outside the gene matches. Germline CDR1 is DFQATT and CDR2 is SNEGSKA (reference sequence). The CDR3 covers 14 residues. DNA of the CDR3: TGCAGTGCTAGACAAACTAGCGGGCCTTACGAGCAGTACTTC. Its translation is CSARQTSGPYEQYF.

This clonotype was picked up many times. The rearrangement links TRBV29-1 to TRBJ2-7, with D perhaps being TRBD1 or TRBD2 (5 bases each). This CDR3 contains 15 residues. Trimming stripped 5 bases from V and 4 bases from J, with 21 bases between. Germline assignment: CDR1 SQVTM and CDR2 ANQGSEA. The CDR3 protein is CSVRGVIRGGYEQYF. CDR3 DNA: TGCAGCGTTAGGGGAGTTATAAGAGGAGGTTACGAGCAGTACTTC.

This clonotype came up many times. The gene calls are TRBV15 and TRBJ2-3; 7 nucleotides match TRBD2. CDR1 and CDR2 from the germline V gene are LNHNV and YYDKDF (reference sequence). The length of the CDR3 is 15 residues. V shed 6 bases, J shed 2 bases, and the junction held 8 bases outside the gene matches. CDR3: CATRKRGPFTDTQYF. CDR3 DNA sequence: TGTGCCACCAGGAAGCGGGGCCCTTTCACAGATACGCAGTATTTT.

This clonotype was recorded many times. The CDR3 DNA reads as TGTGCCAGCAGCTTAGAGGGGGCCCACAATGAGCAGTTCTTC. Amino acids: CASSLEGAHNEQFF. The V gene is TRBV9, the J gene TRBJ2-1; 7 bases are a match to TRBD1. Germline V gene sequence: CDR1 SGDLS, CDR2 YYNGEE. This CDR3 has 14 amino acids. V was clipped by 4 bases and J by 5 bases; unmatched bases: 6. Looking up the rest from reference TRBV9 and TRBJ2-1 gives the full variable domain: DSGVTQTPKHLITATGQRVTLRCSPRSGDLSVYWYQQSLDQGLQFLIQYYNGEERAKGNILERFSAQQFPDLHSELNLSSLELGDSALYFCASSLEGAHNEQFFGPGTRLTVL.

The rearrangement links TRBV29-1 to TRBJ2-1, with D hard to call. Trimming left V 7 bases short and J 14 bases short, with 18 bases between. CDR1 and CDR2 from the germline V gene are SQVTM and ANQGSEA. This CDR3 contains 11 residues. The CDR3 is CSAELARLKFF. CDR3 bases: TGCAGCGCCGAACTTGCGCGTCTGAAGTTCTTC.

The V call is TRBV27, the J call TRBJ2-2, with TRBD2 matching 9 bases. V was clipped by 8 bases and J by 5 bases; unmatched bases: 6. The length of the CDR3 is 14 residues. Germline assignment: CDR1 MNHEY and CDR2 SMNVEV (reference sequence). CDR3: CASRMGLATGELFF. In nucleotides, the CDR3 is TGTGCCAGCCGTATGGGACTAGCTACCGGGGAGCTGTTTTTT.

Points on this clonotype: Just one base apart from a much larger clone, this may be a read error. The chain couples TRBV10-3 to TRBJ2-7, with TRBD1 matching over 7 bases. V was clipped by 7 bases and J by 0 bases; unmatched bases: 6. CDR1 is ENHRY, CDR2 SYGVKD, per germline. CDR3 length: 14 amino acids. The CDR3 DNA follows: TGTGCCATCAAGAAGTCAGGGGGCTCCTACGAGCAGTACTTC. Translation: CAIKKSGGSYEQYF.

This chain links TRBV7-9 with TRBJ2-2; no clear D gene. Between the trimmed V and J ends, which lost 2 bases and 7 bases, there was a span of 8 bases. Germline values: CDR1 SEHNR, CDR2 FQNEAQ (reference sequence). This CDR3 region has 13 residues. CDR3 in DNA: TGTGCCAGCAGCTTAAGAGGCCGCGGGGAGCTGTTTTTT. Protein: CASSLRGRGELFF.

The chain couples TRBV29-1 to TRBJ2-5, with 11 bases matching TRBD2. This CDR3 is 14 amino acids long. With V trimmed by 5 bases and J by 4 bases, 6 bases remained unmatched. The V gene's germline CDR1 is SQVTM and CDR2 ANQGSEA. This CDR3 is CSVSPGTSGETQYF. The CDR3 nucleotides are TGCAGCGTTTCTCCCGGGACTAGCGGAGAGACCCAGTACTTC. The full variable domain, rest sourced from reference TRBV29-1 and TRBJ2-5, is SAVISQKPSRDICQRGTSLTIQCQVDSQVTMMFWYRQQPGQSLTLIATANQGSEATYESGFVIDKFPISRPNLTFSTLTVSNMSPEDSSIYLCSVSPGTSGETQYFGPGTRLLVL.

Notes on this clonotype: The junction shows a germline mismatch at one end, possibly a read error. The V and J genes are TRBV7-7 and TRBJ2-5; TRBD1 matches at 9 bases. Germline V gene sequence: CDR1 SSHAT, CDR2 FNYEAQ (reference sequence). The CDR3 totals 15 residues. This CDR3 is CASSLNWDRDETQYF. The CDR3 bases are TGTGCTAGCAGCTTAAATTGGGACAGGGACGAGACCCAGTACTTC.